The present T cell receptor (beta chain) was sequenced within a study of neurological immune-mediated disorders. The team produced cDNA through 5'RACE using 10-nucleotide random UMIs. In TCRdb, the 5' RACE reads were re-called with MiXCR into one record per CDR3 protein. The repertoire holds about 95,000 distinct CDR3 sequences, with approximately 3.3% as singletons. General observations from the study: Grouping of repertoires by phylogeny put those of 18 of 34 multiple sclerosis patients into a single related-CDR3 cluster, a possible signature. Sharing of CDR3 amino acid sequences among expanded clones across subjects was absent, suggesting private repertoires in all groups.

The germline V and J ends were trimmed by 2 bases and 5 bases, with 6 bases remaining between them. The length of the CDR3 is 13 residues. CDR1 MNHNY and CDR2 SVGAGI come from the germline V gene (reference sequence). Source material was 2 million unsorted PBMCs, stored at -80 °C in RNAlater. In this sample, this clonotype turned up many times. Its antigen is unidentified. Sequenced: PBMCs. This chain joins TRBV6-6 and TRBJ2-2; D is unresolved. This sequence originates from a woman aged 18-29 years with multiple sclerosis. The CDR3 DNA is TGTGCCAGCAGTTACGCAGCGACCGGGGAGCTGTTTTTT. Translation gives CASSYAATGELFF.